Listed below are T cell receptor beta chains from one sample, sequenced in a study of shared clonotypes between healthy human individuals. Here immunoSEQ multiplex PCR was the method, and the copy in TCRdb shows in-frame clones only, minus some. The sample contains roughly 1,100,000 clones, about three quarters of which appear only once. The sample taken for sequencing was memory CD4+ T cells sorted from blood. These receptors originate from a man younger than 30 in good health. Both conserved end residues are part of each CDR3. The D gene is left open where the match is weak.

CDR3: CASSLGGYNEQFF; V: TRBV5-1; D: .
CDR3: CASSLTKGTIRNQPQHF; V: TRBV7-9; D: .
CDR3: CASSESSFTGYTF; V: TRBV6-1; D: .
CDR3: CASSPPAGLTDTQYF; V: TRBV28; D: .
CDR3: CASRNTYRTDNTGELFF; V: TRBV27; D: .
CDR3: CASRDAWNTEAFF; V: TRBV6-6; D: .
CDR3: CASSYSAMGYTF; V: TRBV6-5; D: .
CDR3: CASSLAVQYQETQYF; V: TRBV7-2; D: .
CDR3: CASSYSGPRNEKLFF; V: TRBV6-5; D: .
CDR3: CASSPGGKLFF; V: TRBV6-5; D: .
CDR3: CASSLRQQQGAFF; V: TRBV7-3; D: .
CDR3: CSVGQVSYEQYF; V: TRBV29-1; D: .
CDR3: CASSSGQGRGGYTF; V: TRBV5-6; D: TRBD1
CDR3: CATGLNQPQHF; V: TRBV6-1; D: .
CDR3: CASSVLDSDTQYF; V: TRBV9; D: .
CDR3: CASSLNGEQFF; V: TRBV11-2; D: .
CDR3: CASSEGRTGGAGTEAFF; V: TRBV6-1; D: TRBD1
CDR3: CASSRTAYNEQFF; V: TRBV4-3; D: .
CDR3: CATPGGAGLSTDTQYF; V: TRBV5-8; D: .
CDR3: CATGQGNYGYTF; V: TRBV6-6; D: TRBD1
CDR3: CASSLEGAVPRYSNQPQHF; V: TRBV7-2; D: TRBD1
CDR3: CASSLNLDTTLNTGELFF; V: TRBV11-2; D: .
CDR3: CASSPGDAYEQYF; V: TRBV5-5; D: .
CDR3: CASSLEFGPHQPQHF; V: TRBV5-1; D: .
CDR3: CASSLEGQGRAEAFF; V: TRBV5-4; D: .
CDR3: CASRSGGAATGELFF; V: TRBV6-6; D: TRBD2
CDR3: CASSLSRKQGTDTQYF; V: TRBV5-4; D: .
CDR3: CATLSTKKNTEAFF; V: TRBV6-1; D: .
CDR3: CAISPDRVSADTQYF; V: TRBV10-3; D: TRBD1
CDR3: CSVQGMDGYEQYF; V: TRBV29-1; D: .
CDR3: CASSLNRGSYGYTF; V: TRBV7-2; D: TRBD1
CDR3: CAWTRDEKLFF; V: TRBV30; D: .